The following is a T cell receptor (beta chain) sequence with its context. Its matching antigen is unknown. Germline-derived CDR1 and CDR2 are ENHRY and SYGVKD. V trimming: 11 bases; J trimming: 1 base; junction bases outside the gene matches: 9. The CDR3 runs to 14 residues. PCR primers comprised 60 Vbeta and 13 Jbeta primers. TCRdb's table, derived via immunoSEQ multiplex PCR, lists solely in-frame clones and lacks some. The sample consists of around 110,000 clones, about 74% of them appearing once. The data were obtained in a study of cytomegalovirus exposure and HLA in healthy donors. General observations from the study: Most of the CMV-associated TCR beta chains (in a later analysis) appeared to be HLA-restricted. In an earlier analysis, about 87% or about 30%: the productive usage of most TCR beta V segments. Available immune exposure information was restricted to CMV serostatus only.

Sequencing input: PBMCs. The rearrangement uses TRBV10-3 and TRBJ1-1; 8 nucleotides agree with TRBD1. This clonotype originated in a woman between 40 and 55 years old in good health and CMV-seropositive. For the CDR3, the DNA is TGTGCCTCATCAGGGGGCGCGGGGAACACTGAAGCTTTCTTT. Translated: CASSGGAGNTEAFF.